This TCR beta chain was retrieved from a study of T cell responses to AZD1222 COVID-19 vaccine. Unmatched junction bases numbered 6, after V lost 6 bases and J lost 7 bases. The CDR3 consists of 14 residues. CDR1 LGHDT and CDR2 YNNKEL come from the germline V gene (reference sequence). The method was immunoSEQ multiplex PCR; TCRdb's version includes in-frame clones alone and lacks a portion of them. The sample yields around 150,000 clones, around 90% seen once. This receptor was identified in an adult in good health. Sample: peripheral blood, taken on day 0 of MenACWY control vaccination. V is TRBV3-1 (or the pseudogene TRBV3-2) and J is TRBJ1-2; 12 bases are a match to TRBD1. The CDR3 DNA follows: TGTGCCAGCAGTCATCCGGGACAGGGGGCTGGCTACACCTTC. Amino acids: CASSHPGQGAGYTF.